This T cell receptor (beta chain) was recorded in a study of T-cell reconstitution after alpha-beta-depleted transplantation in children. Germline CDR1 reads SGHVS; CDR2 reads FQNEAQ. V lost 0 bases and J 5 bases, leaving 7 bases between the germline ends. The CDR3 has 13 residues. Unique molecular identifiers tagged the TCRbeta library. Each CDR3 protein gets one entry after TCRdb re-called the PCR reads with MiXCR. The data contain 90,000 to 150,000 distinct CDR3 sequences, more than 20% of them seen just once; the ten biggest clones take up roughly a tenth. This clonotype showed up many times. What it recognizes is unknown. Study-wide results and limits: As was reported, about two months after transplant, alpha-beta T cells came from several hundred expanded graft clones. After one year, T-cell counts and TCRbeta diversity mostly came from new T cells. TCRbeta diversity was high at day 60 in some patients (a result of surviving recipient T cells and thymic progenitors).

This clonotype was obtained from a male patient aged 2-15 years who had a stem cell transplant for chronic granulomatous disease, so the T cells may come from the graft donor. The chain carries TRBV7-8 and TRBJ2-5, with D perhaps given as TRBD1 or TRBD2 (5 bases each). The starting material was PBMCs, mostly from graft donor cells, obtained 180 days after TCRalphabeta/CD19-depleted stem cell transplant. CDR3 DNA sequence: TGTGCCAGCAGCTTAGCGGGGGACGAGACCCAGTACTTC. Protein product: CASSLAGDETQYF.